A selection of T cell receptor beta chains follows, all from one sample in a study of OX40 agonist ivuxolimab in advanced cancers. The data were produced by immunoSEQ multiplex PCR, yet TCRdb's version contains in-frame clones alone and is incomplete. The sample carries about 7,000 clones, approximately 79% recorded once. The sequencing used CD4+ or CD8+ T cells sorted from blood, collected in a trial of the OX40 agonist ivuxolimab. All receptors come from an adult with an advanced solid tumor such as melanoma, head and neck, liver or kidney cancer. CDR3s include the opening cysteine and the closing phenylalanine or tryptophan. Fields, in order: D gene, J gene, clone size, V gene, CDR3 protein, CDR3 DNA. The D gene is left open where the match is weak. The size field is filled for only some rows; it gives once, few, many or a size class.

-	TRBJ1-2	-	TRBV5-1	CASSPNRVGYGYTF	TGCGCCAGCAGCCCCAACAGGGTCGGCTATGGCTACACCTTC
-	TRBJ2-5	few	TRBV13	CASSLVRAETQYF	TGTGCCAGCAGCTTAGTCAGGGCGGAGACCCAGTACTTC
-	TRBJ2-7	-	TRBV4-1	CASSQGATSSYEQYF	TGCGCCAGCAGCCAAGGGGCCACCAGCTCCTACGAGCAGTACTTC
-	TRBJ1-5	once	TRBV7-7	CASSLALNQPQHF	TGTGCCAGCAGCTTAGCTCTAAATCAGCCCCAGCATTTT
-	TRBJ2-1	-	TRBV28	CASSSRPVTQFF	TGTGCCAGCAGTTCTAGACCGGTCACCCAGTTCTTC
-	TRBJ2-5	-	TRBV12-5	CASGLGEETQYF	TGTGCTAGTGGTTTGGGCGAAGAGACCCAGTACTTC
-	TRBJ1-2	-	TRBV10-3	CAISDGSDYGYTF	TGTGCCATCAGTGACGGCAGTGACTATGGCTACACCTTC
-	TRBJ2-6	-	TRBV27	CASSGCSWLQSRANVLTF	TGTGCCAGCAGTGGATGCAGTTGGCTACAAAGTCGGGCCAACGTCCTGACTTTC
-	TRBJ2-1	-	TRBV11-2	CASSLAGNRNEQFF	TGTGCCAGCAGCTTAGCGGGCAATCGCAATGAGCAGTTCTTC
-	TRBJ2-7	-	TRBV11-3	CASSFGSNYEQYF	TGTGCCAGCAGCTTTGGGTCCAACTACGAGCAGTACTTC
-	TRBJ2-7	-	TRBV29-1	CSVDQGYGYEQYF	TGCAGCGTTGACCAGGGGTATGGCTACGAGCAGTACTTC
-	TRBJ1-4	-	TRBV6-5	CASSYFRVFHEKLFF	TGTGCCAGCAGTTATTTCAGGGTTTTTCATGAAAAACTGTTTTTT
TRBD1	TRBJ1-1	-	TRBV19	CASSLAGGETEAFF	TGTGCCAGTAGTCTAGCAGGGGGAGAAACTGAAGCTTTCTTT
TRBD1	TRBJ2-7	medium-sized	TRBV7-6	CASSSGQGHYEQYF	TGTGCCAGCAGCTCAGGACAGGGCCACTACGAGCAGTACTTC
-	TRBJ1-1	-	TRBV6-5	CASSYSVRGTEAFF	TGTGCCAGCAGTTACTCCGTCCGGGGCACTGAAGCTTTCTTT
-	TRBJ2-2	-	TRBV28	CASSLFPENTGELFF	TGTGCCAGCAGTTTATTCCCAGAGAACACCGGGGAGCTGTTTTTT
TRBD1	TRBJ1-5	-	TRBV5-6	CASSLTGGARYSNQPQHF	TGTGCCAGCAGCCTGACAGGGGGCGCTCGTTATAGCAATCAGCCCCAGCATTTT
-	TRBJ2-5	-	TRBV5-5	CASSSPPQQETQYF	TGTGCCAGCAGCTCCCCACCGCAACAGGAGACCCAGTACTTC
-	TRBJ2-2	once	TRBV19	CASIGLGELFF	TGTGCCAGTATAGGGCTCGGGGAGCTGTTTTTT
-	TRBJ2-3	-	TRBV10-1	CASSEGTPTDTQYF	TGCGCCAGCAGTGAGGGTACCCCCACAGATACGCAGTATTTT
-	TRBJ1-1	-	TRBV11-2	CASSLDRSGVVGGAFF	TGTGCCAGCAGCTTAGATCGTTCCGGGGTGGTCGGGGGTGCTTTCTTT
-	TRBJ1-4	-	TRBV11-2	CASSHIPGQRNEKLFF	TGTGCCAGCAGCCATATTCCAGGGCAGAGGAACGAAAAACTGTTTTTT
-	TRBJ1-4	-	TRBV2	CASSLGGAQPLFF	TGTGCCAGCAGTCTAGGGGGGGCACAGCCTCTGTTTTTT
-	TRBJ1-1	few	TRBV21-1	CASSKEKGSPINTEAFF	TGTGCCAGCAGCAAAGAAAAGGGGTCTCCGATAAACACTGAAGCTTTCTTT
TRBD1	TRBJ1-6	-	TRBV4-1	CASSQAWTGGSPLHF	TGCGCCAGCAGCCAAGCTTGGACAGGGGGATCACCCCTCCACTTT
TRBD1	TRBJ1-3	once	TRBV5-5	CASSFVTGAFGSGNTIYF	TGTGCCAGCAGCTTCGTGACAGGGGCTTTTGGCTCTGGAAACACCATATATTTT
TRBD1	TRBJ2-2	-	TRBV5-1	CASSPRDRVGGELFF	TGCGCCAGCAGCCCCCGGGACAGGGTTGGCGGGGAGCTGTTTTTT